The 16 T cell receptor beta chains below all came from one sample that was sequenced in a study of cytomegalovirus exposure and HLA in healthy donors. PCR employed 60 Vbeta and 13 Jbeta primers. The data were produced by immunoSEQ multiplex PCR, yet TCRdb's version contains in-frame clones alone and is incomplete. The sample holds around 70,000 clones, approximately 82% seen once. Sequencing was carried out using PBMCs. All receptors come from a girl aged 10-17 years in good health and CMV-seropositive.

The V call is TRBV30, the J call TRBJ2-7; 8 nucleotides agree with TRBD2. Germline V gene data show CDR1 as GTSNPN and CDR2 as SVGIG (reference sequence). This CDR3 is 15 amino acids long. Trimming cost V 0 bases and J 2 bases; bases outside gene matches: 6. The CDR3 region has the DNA TGTGCCTGGAGTGTACATCCAGCGGGAGCCTACGAGCAGTACTTC. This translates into CAWSVHPAGAYEQYF.

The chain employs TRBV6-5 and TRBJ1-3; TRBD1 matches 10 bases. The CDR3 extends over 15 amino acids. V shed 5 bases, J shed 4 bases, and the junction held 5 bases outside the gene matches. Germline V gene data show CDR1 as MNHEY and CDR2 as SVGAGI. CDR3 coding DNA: TGTGCCAGCAGTAGACAGGGGGCGGGCGGAAACACCATATATTTT. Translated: CASSRQGAGGNTIYF.

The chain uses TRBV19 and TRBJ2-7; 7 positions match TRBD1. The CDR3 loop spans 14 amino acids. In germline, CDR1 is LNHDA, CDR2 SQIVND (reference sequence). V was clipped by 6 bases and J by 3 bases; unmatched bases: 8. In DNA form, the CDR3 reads TGTGCCAGTAGCACGGGACAGAATATCTACGAGCAGTACTTC. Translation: CASSTGQNIYEQYF.

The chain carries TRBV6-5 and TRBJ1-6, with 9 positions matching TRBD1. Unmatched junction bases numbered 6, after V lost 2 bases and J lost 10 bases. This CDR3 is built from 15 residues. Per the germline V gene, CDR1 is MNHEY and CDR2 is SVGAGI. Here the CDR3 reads CASSYLYRGQSPLHF. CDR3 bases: TGTGCCAGCAGTTACCTATACAGGGGGCAATCACCCCTCCACTTT.

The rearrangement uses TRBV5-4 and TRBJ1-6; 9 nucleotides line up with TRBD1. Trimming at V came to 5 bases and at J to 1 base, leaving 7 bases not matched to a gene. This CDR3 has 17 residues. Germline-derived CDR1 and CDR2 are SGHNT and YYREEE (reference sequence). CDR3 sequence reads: CASRSGQGSSYNSPLHF. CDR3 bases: TGTGCCAGCAGATCCGGACAGGGGAGTTCCTATAATTCACCCCTCCACTTT.

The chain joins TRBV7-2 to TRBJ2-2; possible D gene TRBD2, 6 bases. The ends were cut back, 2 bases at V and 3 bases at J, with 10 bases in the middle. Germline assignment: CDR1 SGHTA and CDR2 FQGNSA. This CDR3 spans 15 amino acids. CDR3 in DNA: TGTGCCAGCAGCTTAATATCGGGGGACACCGGGGAGCTGTTTTTT. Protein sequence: CASSLISGDTGELFF.

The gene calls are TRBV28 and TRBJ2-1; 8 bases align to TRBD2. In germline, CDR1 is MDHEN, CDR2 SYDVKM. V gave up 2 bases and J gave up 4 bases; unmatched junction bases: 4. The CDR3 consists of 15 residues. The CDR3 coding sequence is TGTGCCAGCAGTTTAACCGGGGGGGGGTACAATGAGCAGTTCTTC. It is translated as CASSLTGGGYNEQFF.

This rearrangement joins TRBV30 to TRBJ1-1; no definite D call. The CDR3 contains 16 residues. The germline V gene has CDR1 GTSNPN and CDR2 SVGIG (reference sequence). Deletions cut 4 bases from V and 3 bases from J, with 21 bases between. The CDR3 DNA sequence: TGTGCCTGGACTCGGTTAGGGAGCCACTCAGACACTGAAGCTTTCTTT. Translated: CAWTRLGSHSDTEAFF.

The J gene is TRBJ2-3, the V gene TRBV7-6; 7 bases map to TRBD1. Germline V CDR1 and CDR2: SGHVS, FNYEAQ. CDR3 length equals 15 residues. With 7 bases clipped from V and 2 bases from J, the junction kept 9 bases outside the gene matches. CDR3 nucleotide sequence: TGTGCCAGCAAACGGGACAGCCTACCCACAGATACGCAGTATTTT. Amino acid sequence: CASKRDSLPTDTQYF. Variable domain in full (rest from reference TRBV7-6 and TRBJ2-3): GAGVSQSPRYKVTKRGQDVALRCDPISGHVSLYWYRQALGQGPEFLTYFNYEAQQDKSGLPNDRFSAERPEGSISTLTIQRTEQRDSAMYRCASKRDSLPTDTQYFGPGTRLTVL.

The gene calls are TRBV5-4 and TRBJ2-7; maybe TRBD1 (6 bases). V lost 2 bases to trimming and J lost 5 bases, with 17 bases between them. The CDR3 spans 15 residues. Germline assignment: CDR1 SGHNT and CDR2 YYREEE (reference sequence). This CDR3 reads CASSLSLQGVNEQYF. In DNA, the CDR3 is TGTGCCAGCAGCTTATCCTTACAGGGTGTGAACGAGCAGTACTTC.

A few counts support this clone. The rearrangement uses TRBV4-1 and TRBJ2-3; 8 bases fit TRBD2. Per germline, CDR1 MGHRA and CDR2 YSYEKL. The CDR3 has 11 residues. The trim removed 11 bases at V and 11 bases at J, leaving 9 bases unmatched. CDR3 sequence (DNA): TGCGCCTCCACGAGCGGGAGACTGCAGTATTTT. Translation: CASTSGRLQYF.

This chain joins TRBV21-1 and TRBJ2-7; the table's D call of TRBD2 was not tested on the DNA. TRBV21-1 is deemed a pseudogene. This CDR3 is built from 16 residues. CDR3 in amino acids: CASNRMVLRSSYEQYF. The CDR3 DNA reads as TGTGCCAGCAACCGAATGGTACTGAGGAGCTCCTACGAGCAGTACTTC.

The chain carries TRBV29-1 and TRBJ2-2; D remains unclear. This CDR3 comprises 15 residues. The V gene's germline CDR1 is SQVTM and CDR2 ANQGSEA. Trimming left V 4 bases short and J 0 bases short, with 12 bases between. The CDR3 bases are TGCAGCGTTGCGGCTAGGCGGACGAACACCGGGGAGCTGTTTTTT. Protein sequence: CSVAARRTNTGELFF.

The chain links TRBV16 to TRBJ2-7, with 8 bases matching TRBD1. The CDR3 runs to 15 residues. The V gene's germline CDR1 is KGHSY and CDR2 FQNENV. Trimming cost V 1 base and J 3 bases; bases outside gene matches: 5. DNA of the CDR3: TGTGCCAGCAGCCAATGGGCGGACAGGGACTACGAGCAGTACTTC. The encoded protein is CASSQWADRDYEQYF.

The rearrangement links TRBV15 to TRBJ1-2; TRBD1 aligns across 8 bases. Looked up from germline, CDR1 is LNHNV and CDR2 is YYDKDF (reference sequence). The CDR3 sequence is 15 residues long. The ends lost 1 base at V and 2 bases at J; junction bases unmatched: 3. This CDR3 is CATSRGQGKNYGYTF. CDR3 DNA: TGTGCCACCAGCAGAGGACAGGGGAAGAACTATGGCTACACCTTC.

CDR3 amino acids: CAIGDSSYNSPLHF. The CDR3 coding sequence is TGTGCCATCGGGGACAGCTCCTATAATTCACCCCTCCACTTT. The chain employs TRBV10-3 and TRBJ1-6; 7 bases are shared with TRBD1. Unmatched junction bases numbered 1, after V lost 8 bases and J lost 0 bases. The germline CDR1 and CDR2 sequences are ENHRY and SYGVKD. The CDR3 runs 14 residues.